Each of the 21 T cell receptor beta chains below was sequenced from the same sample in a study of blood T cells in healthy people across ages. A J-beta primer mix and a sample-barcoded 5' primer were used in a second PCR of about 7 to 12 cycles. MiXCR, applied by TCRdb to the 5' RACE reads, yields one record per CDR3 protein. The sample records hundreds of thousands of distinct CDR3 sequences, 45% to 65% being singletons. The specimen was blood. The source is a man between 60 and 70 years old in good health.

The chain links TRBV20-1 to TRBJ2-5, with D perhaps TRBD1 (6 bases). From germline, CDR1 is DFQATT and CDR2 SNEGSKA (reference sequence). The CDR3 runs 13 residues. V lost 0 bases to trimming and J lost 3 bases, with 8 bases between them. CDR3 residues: CSAREPGEETQYF. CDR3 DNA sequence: TGCAGTGCTAGAGAGCCAGGGGAAGAGACCCAGTACTTC.

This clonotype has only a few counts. CDR3 sequence (DNA): TGCGCCAGCAGTGACGGACTAGCGGGGGGTTCTGAGACCCAGTACTTC. Translation gives CASSDGLAGGSETQYF. This chain links TRBV10-2 with TRBJ2-5, with 14 bases lining up with TRBD2. There are 16 residues in the CDR3. J was trimmed by 5 bases and V by 3 bases; bases with no gene match: 5. From germline, CDR1 is WSHSY and CDR2 SAAADI.

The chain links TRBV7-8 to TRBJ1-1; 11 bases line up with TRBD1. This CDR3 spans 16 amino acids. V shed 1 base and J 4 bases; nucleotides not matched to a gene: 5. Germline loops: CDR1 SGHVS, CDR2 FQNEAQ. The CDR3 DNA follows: TGTGCCAGCAGCTTAGTATCCGGGACAGGGGGCACTGAAGCTTTCTTT. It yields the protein CASSLVSGTGGTEAFF.

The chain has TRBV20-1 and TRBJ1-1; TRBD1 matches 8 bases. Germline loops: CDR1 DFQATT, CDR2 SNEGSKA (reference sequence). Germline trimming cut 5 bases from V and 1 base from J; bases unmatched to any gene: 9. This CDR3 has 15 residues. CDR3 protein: CSAEVMGTGNTEAFF. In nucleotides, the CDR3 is TGCAGTGCTGAAGTGATGGGGACAGGGAACACTGAAGCTTTCTTT.

The CDR3 sequence is CSARDAGGRNEQYF. The CDR3 DNA is TGCAGTGCTAGAGACGCAGGGGGAAGGAACGAGCAGTACTTC. The chain recombines TRBV20-1 with TRBJ2-7; 7 bases are shared with TRBD1. The CDR3 runs 14 residues. Germline CDR1 and CDR2: DFQATT and SNEGSKA (reference sequence). V lost 0 bases and J lost 5; bases outside the gene matches: 7.

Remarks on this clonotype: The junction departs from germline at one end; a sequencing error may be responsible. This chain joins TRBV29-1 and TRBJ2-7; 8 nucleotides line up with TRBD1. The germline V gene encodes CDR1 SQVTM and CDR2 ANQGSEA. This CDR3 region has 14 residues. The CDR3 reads CSAEDTGGSYEQYF. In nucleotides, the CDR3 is TGCAGCGCTGAAGATACAGGGGGCTCCTACGAGCAGTACTTC.

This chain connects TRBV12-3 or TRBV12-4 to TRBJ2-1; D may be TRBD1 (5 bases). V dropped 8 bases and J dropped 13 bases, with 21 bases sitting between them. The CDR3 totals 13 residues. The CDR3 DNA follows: TGTGCCAGCCTGGGGCTCCCCCAAGAGACCCAGTTCTTC. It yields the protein CASLGLPQETQFF.

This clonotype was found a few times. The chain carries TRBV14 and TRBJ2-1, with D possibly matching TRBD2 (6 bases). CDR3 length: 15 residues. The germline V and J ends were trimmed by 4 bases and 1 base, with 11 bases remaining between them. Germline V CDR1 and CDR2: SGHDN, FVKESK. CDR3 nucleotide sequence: TGTGCCAGCAGCCGGGGACTCGTGTCCTACAATGAGCAGTTCTTC. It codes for CASSRGLVSYNEQFF. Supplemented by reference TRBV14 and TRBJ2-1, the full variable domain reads EAGVTQFPSHSVIEKGQTVTLRCDPISGHDNLYWYRRVMGKEIKFLLHFVKESKQDESGMPNNRFLAERTGGTYSTLKVQPAELEDSGVYFCASSRGLVSYNEQFFGPGTRLTVL.

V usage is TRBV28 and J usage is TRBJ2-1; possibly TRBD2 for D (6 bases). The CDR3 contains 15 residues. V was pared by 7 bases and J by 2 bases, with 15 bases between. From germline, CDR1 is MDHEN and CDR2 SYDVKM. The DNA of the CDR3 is TGTGCCAGCATGCGGCGCGGGGTAACCTACAATGAGCAGTTCTTC. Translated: CASMRRGVTYNEQFF.

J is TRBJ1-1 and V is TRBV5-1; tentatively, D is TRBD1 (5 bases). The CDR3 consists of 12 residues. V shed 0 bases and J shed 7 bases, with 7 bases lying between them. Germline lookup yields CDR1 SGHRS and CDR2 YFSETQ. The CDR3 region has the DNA TGCGCCAGCAGCTTGGCAGGGAATGAAGCTTTCTTT. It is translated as CASSLAGNEAFF. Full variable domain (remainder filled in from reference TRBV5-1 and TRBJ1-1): KAGVTQTPRYLIKTRGQQVTLSCSPISGHRSVSWYQQTPGQGLQFLFEYFSETQRNKGNFPGRFSGRQFSNSRSEMNVSTLELGDSALYLCASSLAGNEAFFGQGTRLTVV.

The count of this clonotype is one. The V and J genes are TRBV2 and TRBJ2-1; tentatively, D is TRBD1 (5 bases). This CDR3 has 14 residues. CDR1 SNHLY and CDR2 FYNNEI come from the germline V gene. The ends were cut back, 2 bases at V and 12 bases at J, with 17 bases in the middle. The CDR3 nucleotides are TGTGCCAGCAGTGAAAGACAGTACTTCGCTGGGCAGTTCTTC. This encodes CASSERQYFAGQFF.

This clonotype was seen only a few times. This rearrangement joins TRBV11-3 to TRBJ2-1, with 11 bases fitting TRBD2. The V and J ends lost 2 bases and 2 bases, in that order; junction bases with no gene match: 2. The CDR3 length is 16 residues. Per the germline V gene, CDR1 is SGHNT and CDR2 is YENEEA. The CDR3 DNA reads TGTGCCAGCAGCTTATTTAGCGGGGGGGCCTACAATGAGCAGTTCTTC. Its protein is CASSLFSGGAYNEQFF.

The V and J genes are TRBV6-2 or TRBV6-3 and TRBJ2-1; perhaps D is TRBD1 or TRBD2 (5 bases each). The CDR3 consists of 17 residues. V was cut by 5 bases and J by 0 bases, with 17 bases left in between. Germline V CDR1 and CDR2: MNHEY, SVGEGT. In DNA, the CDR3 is TGTGCCAGCAGTCCGGCGACGGGGCAACTCTCCTACAATGAGCAGTTCTTC. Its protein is CASSPATGQLSYNEQFF.

The CDR3 nucleotides are TGCAGCGTTGGACCGGCAGGGATCGGGGCCAACGTCCTGACTTTC. It translates to CSVGPAGIGANVLTF. The chain joins TRBV29-1 to TRBJ2-6; tentative D call: TRBD1 (5 bases). Germline assignment: CDR1 SQVTM and CDR2 ANQGSEA. The V gene lost 4 bases and the J gene lost 4 bases, with 14 bases spanning the gap. The CDR3 has 15 residues.

CDR3: CASSFRGDRGTYEQYF. The CDR3 DNA is TGTGCCAGCTCATTCCGTGGGGACAGGGGAACCTACGAGCAGTACTTC. The V call is TRBV18, the J call TRBJ2-7, with 10 bases lining up with TRBD1. CDR1 KGHSH and CDR2 LQKENI come from the germline V gene. CDR3 length: 16 amino acids. The junction had 9 bases not matched to a gene; V was cut back by 5 bases and J by 2 bases.

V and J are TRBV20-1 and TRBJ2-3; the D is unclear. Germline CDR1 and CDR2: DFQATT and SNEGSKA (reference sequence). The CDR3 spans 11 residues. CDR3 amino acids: CSPLQGDTQYF. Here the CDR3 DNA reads TGCAGCCCCCTACAAGGGGATACGCAGTATTTT.

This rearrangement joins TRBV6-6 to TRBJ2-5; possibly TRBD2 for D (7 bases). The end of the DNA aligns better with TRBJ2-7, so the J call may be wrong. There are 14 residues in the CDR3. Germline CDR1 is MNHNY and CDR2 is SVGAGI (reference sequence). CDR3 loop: CASSYGRGANEQYF. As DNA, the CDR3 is TGTGCCAGCAGTTACGGGAGGGGGGCTAACGAGCAGTACTTC.

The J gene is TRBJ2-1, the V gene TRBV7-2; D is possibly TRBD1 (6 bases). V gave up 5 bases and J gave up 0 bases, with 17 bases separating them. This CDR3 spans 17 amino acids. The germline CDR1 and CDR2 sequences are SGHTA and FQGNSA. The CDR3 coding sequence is TGTGCCAGCAGCCAGCACAGGGTTTCGGGCTCCTACAATGAGCAGTTCTTC. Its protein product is CASSQHRVSGSYNEQFF.

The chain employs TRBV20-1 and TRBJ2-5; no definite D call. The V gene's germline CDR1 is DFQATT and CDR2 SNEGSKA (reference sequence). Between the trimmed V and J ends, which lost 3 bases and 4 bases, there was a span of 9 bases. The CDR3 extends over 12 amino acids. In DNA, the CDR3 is TGCAGTGCTAGGTTCCCGACAGAGACCCAGTACTTC. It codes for CSARFPTETQYF.

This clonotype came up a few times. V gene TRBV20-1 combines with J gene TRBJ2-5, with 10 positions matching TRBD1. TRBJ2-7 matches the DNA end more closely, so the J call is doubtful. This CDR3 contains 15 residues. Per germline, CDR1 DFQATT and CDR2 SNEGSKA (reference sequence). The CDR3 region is CSAPRGGTGVYEQYF. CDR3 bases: TGCAGTGCTCCCCGAGGGGGGACAGGGGTCTACGAGCAGTACTTC.

In DNA form, the CDR3 reads TGCGCCAGCAGCGCCACGGGGGCGGGTGATACGCAGTATTTT. Protein sequence: CASSATGAGDTQYF. The chain recombines TRBV5-1 with TRBJ2-3; D is possibly TRBD1 or TRBD2 (6 bases each). The length of the CDR3 is 14 residues. V lost 4 bases to trimming and J lost 6 bases, with 15 bases between them. Germline V lookup: CDR1 SGHRS, CDR2 YFSETQ.